What follows are 24 T cell receptor beta chains derived from one specimen sequenced in a study of beta chain features in type 1 diabetes. Their target antigens are unknown. General observations from the study: Across all four CD4+ subsets, people with type 1 diabetes showed modestly shorter TCRB CDR3s.

Investigators reverse transcribed all isolated RNA, so they sequenced expressed TCRB transcripts. Method: immunoSEQ multiplex PCR; TCRdb's copy keeps in-frame clones and lacks some. The sample includes around 260,000 clones, roughly 20% seen only once; the top ten take 0.028%. Sequencing was carried out using naive CD4+ T cells from blood. The receptors stem from a woman aged 35 to 49 with type 1 diabetes.

The V call is TRBV19, the J call TRBJ2-1, with TRBD2 matching over 8 bases. CDR3 length: 14 residues. The V segment lost 0 bases and the J segment 10 bases; nucleotides outside the gene matches: 5. Germline V gives CDR1 LNHDA, CDR2 SQIVND (reference sequence). CDR3 sequence reads: CASSIEASGLEQFF. Here the CDR3 DNA reads TGTGCCAGTAGTATAGAGGCTAGCGGGCTCGAGCAGTTCTTC.

A few counts support this clone. V gene TRBV4-2 combines with J gene TRBJ1-5; D unresolved. Trimming took 5 bases from V and 5 from J, leaving 16 bases between them. Germline-derived CDR1 and CDR2 are LGHNA and YNFKEQ. The CDR3 is 15 residues long. CDR3 sequence reads: CASSRSGDIDQPQHF. The DNA of the CDR3 is TGTGCCAGCAGCAGAAGCGGAGACATAGATCAGCCCCAGCATTTT.

This clone was picked up one time. V and J are TRBV19 and TRBJ2-5, with D tentatively TRBD1 (6 bases). The CDR3 spans 15 residues. The V gene lost 5 bases and the J gene lost 0 bases, with 13 bases spanning the gap. Germline assignment: CDR1 LNHDA and CDR2 SQIVND (reference sequence). CDR3 amino acids: CASSPGQSYQETQYF. CDR3 bases: TGTGCCAGTAGTCCCGGACAGTCGTACCAAGAGACCCAGTACTTC. Complete variable domain (other parts from reference TRBV19 and TRBJ2-5): DGGITQSPKYLFRKEGQNVTLSCEQNLNHDAMYWYRQDPGQGLRLIYYSQIVNDFQKGDIAEGYSVSREKKESFPLTVTSAQKNPTAFYLCASSPGQSYQETQYFGPGTRLLVL.

This clone was observed a handful of times. The V gene is TRBV5-1, the J gene TRBJ2-7; 7 bases are shared with TRBD1. The V gene end was trimmed by 2 bases and the J gene end by 2 bases; junction bases not matched to a gene: 7. The CDR3 sequence is 15 residues long. CDR1 SGHRS and CDR2 YFSETQ come from the germline V gene. The chain's CDR3 is CASSFPGGGPYEQYF. CDR3 coding DNA: TGCGCCAGCAGCTTTCCAGGGGGTGGCCCCTACGAGCAGTACTTC.

J is TRBJ2-3 and V is TRBV29-1, with 8 nucleotides matching TRBD2. Germline CDR1 and CDR2: SQVTM and ANQGSEA. Unmatched junction bases numbered 11, after V lost 4 bases and J lost 2 bases. This CDR3 comprises 16 residues. CDR3 in DNA: TGCAGCGTTGGTAGTGGCGGGGGGAACCCCACAGATACGCAGTATTTT. Protein product: CSVGSGGGNPTDTQYF.

The chain uses TRBV6-5 and TRBJ2-3; the D gene is possibly TRBD1 (6 bases). Trimming stripped 7 bases from V and 2 bases from J, with 13 bases between. Germline lookup yields CDR1 MNHEY and CDR2 SVGAGI. The CDR3 has 14 residues. The CDR3 is CASTRTAPTDTQYF. In DNA form, the CDR3 reads TGTGCCAGCACCCGGACAGCACCCACAGATACGCAGTATTTT.

This clone was counted only a few times. This chain's CDR3 is CASSSVAGYGYGYTF. The DNA for the CDR3 is TGTGCCAGTAGTAGTGTTGCGGGGTACGGCTATGGCTACACCTTC. This chain connects TRBV19 to TRBJ1-2; D call uncertain. V lost 4 bases and J 4 bases, leaving 16 bases between the germline ends. Germline V gene data show CDR1 as LNHDA and CDR2 as SQIVND (reference sequence). CDR3 length: 15 residues.

This clone was counted only a few times. The CDR3: CATQGFTDTQYF. CDR3 coding DNA: TGTGCCACCCAGGGGTTCACAGATACGCAGTATTTT. The V call is TRBV5-8, the J call TRBJ2-3; D is perhaps TRBD1 (6 bases). This CDR3 spans 12 amino acids. The V and J ends lost 9 bases and 2 bases respectively, with 10 bases between them. CDR1 is SGHTS and CDR2 is YDEGEE in the germline V gene.

The rearrangement uses TRBV7-2 and TRBJ2-1; 10 bases match TRBD1. Per germline, CDR1 SGHTA and CDR2 FQGNSA. Unmatched junction bases numbered 1, after V lost 3 bases and J lost 2 bases. This CDR3 has 15 amino acids. This chain's CDR3 is CASSLDRGAYNEQFF. CDR3 DNA: TGTGCCAGCAGCTTGGACAGGGGGGCCTACAATGAGCAGTTCTTC.

J is TRBJ2-3 and V is TRBV7-9; the D gene is possibly TRBD1 (7 bases). CDR1 SEHNR and CDR2 FQNEAQ come from the germline V gene (reference sequence). CDR3 length: 16 residues. V lost 3 bases, J lost 5 bases, and 18 bases lay in between. In nucleotides, the CDR3 is TGTGCCAGCAGCTTCAACTCGGACAGGCGGGGAGATACGCAGTATTTT. Residues: CASSFNSDRRGDTQYF.

This clone has only a few counts. The chain uses TRBV5-1 and TRBJ2-7; TRBD1 agrees at 9 bases. Per germline, CDR1 SGHRS and CDR2 YFSETQ. CDR3 length: 13 residues. Germline trimming cut 3 bases from V and 4 bases from J; bases unmatched to any gene: 2. CDR3 region: CASSSDRGYEQYF. The CDR3 coding sequence is TGCGCCAGCAGCTCGGACAGGGGTTACGAGCAGTACTTC.

This clone has just a few counts. The chain employs TRBV18 and TRBJ1-1; TRBD1 matches at 9 bases. Germline CDR1 is KGHSH and CDR2 is LQKENI. With V trimmed by 3 bases and J by 4 bases, 6 bases remained unmatched. The CDR3 contains 15 residues. DNA for the CDR3: TGTGCCAGCTCACCGGGGACAGGGTCGACCACTGAAGCTTTCTTT. Its translation is CASSPGTGSTTEAFF.

The chain employs TRBV29-1 and TRBJ1-5; unclear D gene. The ends were cut back, 6 bases at V and 2 bases at J, with 14 bases in the middle. The CDR3 sequence is 14 residues long. CDR1 is SQVTM and CDR2 is ANQGSEA in the germline V gene. The CDR3 loop reads CSVVTTEGNQPQHF. The CDR3 DNA follows: TGCAGCGTCGTTACGACCGAGGGCAATCAGCCCCAGCATTTT.

Only a few counts were recorded for this clone. The chain uses TRBV7-2 and TRBJ1-1; 9 nucleotides line up with TRBD1. V shed 5 bases, J shed 4 bases, and the junction held 8 bases outside the gene matches. Germline V lookup: CDR1 SGHTA, CDR2 FQGNSA. This CDR3 spans 15 amino acids. The CDR3 protein is CASSAYRGLGTEAFF. Written as DNA, the CDR3 is TGTGCCAGCAGCGCCTACAGGGGGCTGGGCACTGAAGCTTTCTTT.

This clone was observed a few times. The V and J genes are TRBV18 and TRBJ1-5; 7 bases fit TRBD1. The CDR3 spans 15 residues. Germline trimming cut 6 bases from V and 5 bases from J; bases unmatched to any gene: 10. CDR1 and CDR2 (germline): KGHSH, LQKENI. The CDR3 here is CASSTNRGPDQPQHF. The CDR3 nucleotides read TGTGCCAGCTCGACTAACAGGGGACCCGATCAGCCCCAGCATTTT.

This chain uses TRBV28 with TRBJ2-5; TRBD2 is a possible D gene (5 bases). V gave up 6 bases and J gave up 5 bases, with 10 bases separating them. The CDR3 length is 12 residues. Germline values: CDR1 MDHEN, CDR2 SYDVKM. This chain's CDR3 is CASSRRGETQYF. CDR3 sequence (DNA): TGTGCCAGCAGCCGACGCGGGGAGACCCAGTACTTC.

The gene calls are TRBV5-1 and TRBJ1-5, with 7 nucleotides matching TRBD1. The CDR3 consists of 15 residues. V gave up 1 base and J gave up 2 bases; unmatched junction bases: 3. CDR1 is SGHRS, CDR2 YFSETQ, per germline. The CDR3 here is CASSLTGAGNQPQHF. CDR3 coding DNA: TGCGCCAGCAGCTTGACAGGGGCCGGCAATCAGCCCCAGCATTTT.

Only a few counts were recorded for this clone. This chain joins TRBV28 and TRBJ1-1; perhaps TRBD1 as D (5 bases). Germline CDR1 and CDR2: MDHEN and SYDVKM. Trimming took off 3 bases at V and 10 bases at J, with 15 bases between the two ends. This CDR3 is 13 amino acids long. The CDR3 region has the DNA TGTGCCAGCAGTTTGGTTGACCCAAGGGGAGCTTTCTTT. Amino acid sequence: CASSLVDPRGAFF.

The chain employs TRBV9 and TRBJ1-1; possible D gene TRBD1, 6 bases. V was clipped by 0 bases and J by 3 bases, with 9 bases between them. The CDR3 is 14 residues long. Germline loops: CDR1 SGDLS, CDR2 YYNGEE. The CDR3 DNA follows: TGTGCCAGCAGCGTAGGGACAGTCTACACTGAAGCTTTCTTT. This codes for CASSVGTVYTEAFF.

This clone was seen only a few times. V usage is TRBV27 and J usage is TRBJ2-6, with 10 bases lining up with TRBD1. The V segment lost 3 bases and the J segment 2 bases; nucleotides outside the gene matches: 1. Germline V gene sequence: CDR1 MNHEY, CDR2 SMNVEV (reference sequence). This CDR3 comprises 16 residues. The CDR3 sequence is CASSLGTGAGANVLTF. CDR3 nucleotide sequence: TGTGCCAGCAGTTTGGGGACAGGGGCTGGGGCCAACGTCCTGACTTTC. The variable domain in full, completed from reference TRBV27 and TRBJ2-6, reads EAQVTQNPRYLITVTGKKLTVTCSQNMNHEYMSWYRQDPGLGLRQIYYSMNVEVTDKGDVPEGYKVSRKEKRNFPLILESPSPNQTSLYFCASSLGTGAGANVLTFGAGSRLTVL.

This chain's CDR3 is CASSPWTSNEQFF. Here the CDR3 DNA reads TGTGCCAGCAGCCCATGGACTAGCAATGAGCAGTTCTTC. The rearrangement uses TRBV7-2 and TRBJ2-1; 7 nucleotides align to TRBD2. Germline V CDR1 and CDR2: SGHTA, FQGNSA. V lost 5 bases and J lost 6; bases outside the gene matches: 4. The CDR3 covers 13 residues.

CDR3 bases: TGTGCCAGCAGCTACAGGGCCTTGAACACTGAAGCTTTCTTT. It is translated as CASSYRALNTEAFF. The rearrangement uses TRBV5-4 and TRBJ1-1, with D possibly matching TRBD1 (6 bases). CDR3 size: 14 residues. V dropped 3 bases and J dropped 0 bases, with 9 bases sitting between them. The germline CDR1 and CDR2 sequences are SGHNT and YYREEE (reference sequence).

The gene calls are TRBV9 and TRBJ2-1, with TRBD2 matching over 10 bases. Trimming at V came to 0 bases and at J to 1 base, leaving 1 base not matched to a gene. Germline loops: CDR1 SGDLS, CDR2 YYNGEE. This CDR3 is built from 16 residues. In DNA, the CDR3 is TGTGCCAGCAGCGTAGATAGCGGGAGGTCCTACAATGAGCAGTTCTTC. It specifies CASSVDSGRSYNEQFF.

Only one count was recorded for this clone. The J gene is TRBJ2-7, the V gene TRBV6-5, with 7 bases fitting TRBD1. Germline V gene sequence: CDR1 MNHEY, CDR2 SVGAGI. V was pared by 5 bases and J by 7 bases, with 11 bases of the junction left unmatched. CDR3 length: 14 amino acids. The CDR3 loop is CASSPPTGVGEQYF. The CDR3 nucleotides are TGTGCCAGCAGTCCCCCAACAGGGGTGGGAGAGCAGTACTTC.